The 8 T cell receptor beta chains below were found in one sample sequenced in a study of CD8+ T cells in alopecia areata. Regarding time point: mouse skin at time of skin grafting. Sequencing templates came from extracted RNA that was reverse transcribed into cDNA. Measured with immunoSEQ multiplex PCR; TCRdb has only the in-frame clones, and not every one. Listed for the sample are over a thousand clones, none seen a single time. The sequencing used skin, collected at week 0. The receptors were sampled from a C3H/HeJ mouse with alopecia areata. Strain haplotype at MHC: H2-k.

About this clone: Mouse gene names and germline throughout. From the germline J gene comes the end of the CDR3, since the read stops 4 residues before it. The rearrangement uses TRBV29 and TRBJ2-4, with 11 bases that match TRBD2. The length of the CDR3 is 14 residues. Per germline, CDR1 MSHET and CDR2 SYDVDS. CDR3 DNA (partial): TGTGCTAGCAGCCAGGACTGGGGGGTAAAC. It translates to CASSQDWGVN. In full, the CDR3 reads CASSQDWGVNTLYF.

This clone was seen repeatedly, ten times or more. Gene names are the mouse ones. The CDR3 is cut off 4 residues early in the read; its end comes from the germline J gene. This chain connects TRBV13-2 to TRBJ2-4, with 7 bases identical to TRBD1. Trimming took 3 bases from V and 0 from J; bases not matched to a gene: 1. This CDR3 has 14 amino acids. Germline-derived CDR1 and CDR2 are NNHNN and SYGAGS (reference sequence). The CDR3 reads CASGGQGSQNTLYF. The covered CDR3 bases are TGTGCCAGCGGTGGACAGGGTAGTCAAAAC.

This clone is classed as medium-sized. Each gene name is a mouse one. The DNA ends 4 residues before the CDR3 does, and the rest of the CDR3 is filled in from the germline J gene. J is TRBJ2-5 and V is TRBV29; TRBD1 is a possible D gene (5 bases). The CDR3 loop spans 14 amino acids. Germline V CDR1 and CDR2: MSHET, SYDVDS. The CDR3 region is CASSFRGGEDTQYF. The sequenced CDR3 bases are TGTGCTAGCAGTTTTAGGGGAGGGGAAGAC.

To note about this clone: The gene symbols are mouse symbols. The sequenced fragment ends 4 residues before the CDR3 boundary, so the rest is inferred from the germline J gene. The rearrangement joins TRBV24 to TRBJ1-2, with D maybe TRBD1 (6 bases). CDR3 size: 15 residues. Trimming left V 2 bases short and J 4 bases short, with 14 bases between. The germline V gene encodes CDR1 KGHTA and CDR2 FRNEEI. The sequenced part of the CDR3 DNA is TGTGCCAGCAGTCTGATGGGGGGAGGGGGCTCC. It is translated as CASSLMGGGGS. The full CDR3 reads CASSLMGGGGSDYTF.

This clone is categorized as medium-sized. Gene names and germline match the mouse. The read terminates 4 residues before the CDR3 end, so the remaining end is supplied by the germline J gene. The chain joins TRBV13-2 to TRBJ2-3; 10 nucleotides align to TRBD2. Germline V gene data show CDR1 as NNHNN and CDR2 as SYGAGS (reference sequence). Trimming removed 0 bases from V and 2 bases from J; junction bases left unmatched: 3. The CDR3 is 16 residues long. CDR3 loop: CASGDDLGGPAETLYF. The DNA read from the CDR3 is TGTGCCAGCGGTGATGATCTGGGGGGGCCTGCAGAA.

Sample share makes this clone medium-sized. Germline and genes here are mouse. The sequence runs out 4 residues before the end of the CDR3; the remainder is reconstructed from the germline J gene. V is TRBV5 and J is TRBJ2-7; D gene unclear. V shed 0 bases and J shed 2 bases, with 8 bases lying between them. Germline lookup yields CDR1 LGHNA and CDR2 YNLKQL (reference sequence). The CDR3 extends over 14 amino acids. This CDR3 is CASSQDYKTYEQYF. CDR3 bases read: TGTGCCAGCAGCCAAGATTACAAAACCTAT.

In its sample, this clone ranks as medium-sized (0.01 to 0.1%). Gene names and germline refer to mouse. The CDR3 extends 4 residues past the end of the read, so its final part is completed from the germline J gene. The rearrangement links TRBV13-1 to TRBJ2-3, with D perhaps TRBD1 (7 bases). CDR1 and CDR2 (germline): NSHNY, SYGAGN. V lost 1 base, J lost 0 bases, and 9 bases lay in between. This CDR3 has 15 residues. The part of the CDR3 DNA that was read is TGTGCCAGCAGTGATAAGGGGGCTAGTGCAGAA. It translates to CASSDKGASAE. From start to end, the CDR3 is CASSDKGASAETLYF.

The table lists this clone with many counts. Here the gene names and germline are mouse. The read falls 4 residues short of the CDR3 end, and the missing part is taken from the germline J gene. The V call is TRBV5, the J call TRBJ2-4; no definite D call. Per the germline V gene, CDR1 is LGHNA and CDR2 is YNLKQL (reference sequence). The CDR3 runs to 13 residues. The covered CDR3 bases are TGTGCCAGCAGCCAAGAGACATCAAAC. Protein sequence: CASSQETSN. The whole CDR3 protein is CASSQETSNTLYF.